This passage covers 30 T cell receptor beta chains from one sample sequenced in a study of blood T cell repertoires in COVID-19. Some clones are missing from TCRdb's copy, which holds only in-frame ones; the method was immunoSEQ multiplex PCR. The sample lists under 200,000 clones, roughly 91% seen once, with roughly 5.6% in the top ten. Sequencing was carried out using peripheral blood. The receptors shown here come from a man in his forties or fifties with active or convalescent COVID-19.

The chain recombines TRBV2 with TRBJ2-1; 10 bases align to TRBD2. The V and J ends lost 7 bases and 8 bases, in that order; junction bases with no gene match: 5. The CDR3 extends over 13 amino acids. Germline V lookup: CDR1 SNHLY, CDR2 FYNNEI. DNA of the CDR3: TGTGCCAGCAAAAAGCGGGGGGGAGATGAGCAGTTCTTC. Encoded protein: CASKKRGGDEQFF.

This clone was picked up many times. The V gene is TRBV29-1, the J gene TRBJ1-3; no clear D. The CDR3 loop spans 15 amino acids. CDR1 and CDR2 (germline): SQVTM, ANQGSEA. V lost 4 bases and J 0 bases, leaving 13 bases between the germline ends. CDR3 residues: CSVVEGTNSGNTIYF. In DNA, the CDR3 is TGCAGCGTTGTGGAGGGAACAAACTCTGGAAACACCATATATTTT.

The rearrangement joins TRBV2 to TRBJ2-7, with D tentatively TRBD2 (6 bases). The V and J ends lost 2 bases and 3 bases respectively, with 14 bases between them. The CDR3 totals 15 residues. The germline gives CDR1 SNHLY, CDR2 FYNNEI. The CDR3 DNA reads TGTGCCAGCAGTGAAAGGTTTGGGACTGGCTACGAGCAGTACTTC. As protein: CASSERFGTGYEQYF. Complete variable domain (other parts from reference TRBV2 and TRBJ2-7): EPEVTQTPSHQVTQMGQEVILRCVPISNHLYFYWYRQILGQKVEFLVSFYNNEISEKSEIFDDQFSVERPDGSNFTLKIRSTKLEDSAMYFCASSERFGTGYEQYFGPGTRLTVT.

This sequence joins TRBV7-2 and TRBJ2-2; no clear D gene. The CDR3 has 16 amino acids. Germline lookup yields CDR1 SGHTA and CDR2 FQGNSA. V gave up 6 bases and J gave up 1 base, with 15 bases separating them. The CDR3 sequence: CASRYGGLGNTGELFF. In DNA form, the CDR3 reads TGTGCCAGCAGATACGGCGGTCTGGGGAACACCGGGGAGCTGTTTTTT.

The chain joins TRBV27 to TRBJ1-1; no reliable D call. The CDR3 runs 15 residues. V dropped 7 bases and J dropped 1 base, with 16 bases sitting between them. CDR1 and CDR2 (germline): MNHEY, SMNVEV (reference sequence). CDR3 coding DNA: TGTGCCAGCATCAAAGAAGGACTCCCGAACACTGAAGCTTTCTTT. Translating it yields CASIKEGLPNTEAFF.

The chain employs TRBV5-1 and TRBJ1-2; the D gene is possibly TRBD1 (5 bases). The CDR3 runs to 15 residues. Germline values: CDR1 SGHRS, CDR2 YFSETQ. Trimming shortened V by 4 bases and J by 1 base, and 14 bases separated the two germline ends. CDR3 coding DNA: TGCGCCAGCAGCCGAAGGAGGGGCGATAACTATGGCTACACCTTC. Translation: CASSRRRGDNYGYTF.

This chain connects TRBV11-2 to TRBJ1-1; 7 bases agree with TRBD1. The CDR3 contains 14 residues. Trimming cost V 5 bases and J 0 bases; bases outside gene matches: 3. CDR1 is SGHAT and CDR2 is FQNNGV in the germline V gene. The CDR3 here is CASSLDRVNTEAFF. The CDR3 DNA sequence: TGTGCCAGCAGCCTTGACAGGGTGAACACTGAAGCTTTCTTT.

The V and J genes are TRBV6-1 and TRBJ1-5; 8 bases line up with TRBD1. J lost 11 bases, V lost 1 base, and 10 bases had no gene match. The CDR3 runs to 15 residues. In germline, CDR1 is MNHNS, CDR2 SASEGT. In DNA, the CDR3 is TGTGCCAGCAGTGAAGTGATGGACAGGGACCTAGCCCAGCATTTT. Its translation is CASSEVMDRDLAQHF.

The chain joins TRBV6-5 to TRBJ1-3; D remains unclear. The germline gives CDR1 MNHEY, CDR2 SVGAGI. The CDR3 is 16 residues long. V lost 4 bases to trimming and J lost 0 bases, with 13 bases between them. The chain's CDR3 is CASSSVVGSSGNTIYF. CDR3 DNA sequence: TGTGCCAGCAGTTCTGTGGTGGGGAGCTCTGGAAACACCATATATTTT.

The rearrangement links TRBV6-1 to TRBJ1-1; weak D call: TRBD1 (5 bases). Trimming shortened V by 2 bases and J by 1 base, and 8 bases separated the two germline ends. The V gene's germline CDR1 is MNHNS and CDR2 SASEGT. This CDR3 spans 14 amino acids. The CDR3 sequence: CASSERQPNTEAFF. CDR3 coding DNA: TGTGCCAGCAGTGAAAGACAGCCGAACACTGAAGCTTTCTTT.

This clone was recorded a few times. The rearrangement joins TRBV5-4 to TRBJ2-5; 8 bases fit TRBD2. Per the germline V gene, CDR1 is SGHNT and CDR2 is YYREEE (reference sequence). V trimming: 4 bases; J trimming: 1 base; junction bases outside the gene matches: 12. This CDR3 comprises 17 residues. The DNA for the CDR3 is TGTGCCAGCAGCCCCCCGGGGGGCGGGGGGACCCAAGAGACCCAGTACTTC. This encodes CASSPPGGGGTQETQYF.

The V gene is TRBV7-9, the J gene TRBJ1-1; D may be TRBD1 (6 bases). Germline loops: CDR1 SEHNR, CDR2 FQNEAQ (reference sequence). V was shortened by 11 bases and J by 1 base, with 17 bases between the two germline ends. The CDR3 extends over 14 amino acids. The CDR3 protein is CAGSSGHPNTEAFF. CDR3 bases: TGTGCCGGATCCTCGGGACACCCGAACACTGAAGCTTTCTTT.

The CDR3 loop is CASSQLLAGGPDTQYF. CDR3 nucleotides: TGTGCCAGCAGCCAACTACTAGCGGGAGGGCCGGATACGCAGTATTTT. V is TRBV3-1 (or the pseudogene TRBV3-2) and J is TRBJ2-3; 13 positions agree with TRBD2. This CDR3 region has 16 residues. Trimming took 2 bases from V and 6 from J; bases not matched to a gene: 5. Germline CDR1 reads LGHDT; CDR2 reads YNNKEL (reference sequence).

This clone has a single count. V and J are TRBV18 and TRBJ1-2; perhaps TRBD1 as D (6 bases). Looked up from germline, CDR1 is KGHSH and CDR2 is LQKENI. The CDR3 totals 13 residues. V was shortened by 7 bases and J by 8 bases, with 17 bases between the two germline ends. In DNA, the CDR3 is TGTGCCAGCTTCACAGGGTCTTTAAACGGCTACACCTTC. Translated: CASFTGSLNGYTF.

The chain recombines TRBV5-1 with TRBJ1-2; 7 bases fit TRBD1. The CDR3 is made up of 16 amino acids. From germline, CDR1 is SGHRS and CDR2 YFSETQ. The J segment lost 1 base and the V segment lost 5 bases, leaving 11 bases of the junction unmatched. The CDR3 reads CASSSGTEMFNYGYTF. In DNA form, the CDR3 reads TGCGCCAGCAGTTCCGGGACAGAGATGTTTAACTATGGCTACACCTTC. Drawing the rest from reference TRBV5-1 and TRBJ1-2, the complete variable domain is KAGVTQTPRYLIKTRGQQVTLSCSPISGHRSVSWYQQTPGQGLQFLFEYFSETQRNKGNFPGRFSGRQFSNSRSEMNVSTLELGDSALYLCASSSGTEMFNYGYTFGSGTRLTVV.

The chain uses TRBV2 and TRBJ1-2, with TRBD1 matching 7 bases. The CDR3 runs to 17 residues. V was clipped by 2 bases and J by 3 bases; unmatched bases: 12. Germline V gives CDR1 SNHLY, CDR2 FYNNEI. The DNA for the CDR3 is TGTGCCAGCAGTGAACGCTCCACAGGGGCTTGGGACTATGGCTACACCTTC. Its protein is CASSERSTGAWDYGYTF.

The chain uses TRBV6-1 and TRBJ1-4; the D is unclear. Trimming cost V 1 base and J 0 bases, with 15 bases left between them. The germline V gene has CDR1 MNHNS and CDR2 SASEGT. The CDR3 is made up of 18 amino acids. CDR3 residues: CASSEEPWSLPTNEKLFF. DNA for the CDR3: TGTGCCAGCAGTGAAGAACCGTGGAGCCTCCCAACTAATGAAAAACTGTTTTTT.

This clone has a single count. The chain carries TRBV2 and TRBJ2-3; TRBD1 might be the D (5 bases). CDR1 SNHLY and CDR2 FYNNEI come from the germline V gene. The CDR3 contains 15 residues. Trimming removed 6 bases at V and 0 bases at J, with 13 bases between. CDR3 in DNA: TGTGCCAGCAGGGGGCTAGGACCGAGCACAGATACGCAGTATTTT. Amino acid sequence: CASRGLGPSTDTQYF.

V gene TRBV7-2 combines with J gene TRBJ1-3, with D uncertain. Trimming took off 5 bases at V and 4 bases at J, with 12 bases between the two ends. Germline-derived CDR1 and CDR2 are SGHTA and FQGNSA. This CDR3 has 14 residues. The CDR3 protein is CASSREVVGNTIYF. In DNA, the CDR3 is TGTGCCAGCAGCCGCGAAGTCGTAGGAAACACCATATATTTT.

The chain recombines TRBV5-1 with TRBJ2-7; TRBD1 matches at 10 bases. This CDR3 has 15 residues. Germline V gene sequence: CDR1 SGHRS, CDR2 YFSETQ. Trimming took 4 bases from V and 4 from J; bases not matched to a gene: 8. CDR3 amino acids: CASSPAPGQGYEQYF. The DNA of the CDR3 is TGCGCCAGCAGCCCGGCGCCGGGACAGGGGTACGAGCAGTACTTC.

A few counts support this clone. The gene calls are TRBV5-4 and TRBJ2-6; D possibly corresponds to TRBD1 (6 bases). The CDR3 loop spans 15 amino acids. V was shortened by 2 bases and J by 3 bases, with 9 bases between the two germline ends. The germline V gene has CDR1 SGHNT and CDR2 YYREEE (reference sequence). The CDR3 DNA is TGTGCCAGCAGCTTCCAGGGGAGTGGGGCCAACGTCCTGACTTTC. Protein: CASSFQGSGANVLTF.

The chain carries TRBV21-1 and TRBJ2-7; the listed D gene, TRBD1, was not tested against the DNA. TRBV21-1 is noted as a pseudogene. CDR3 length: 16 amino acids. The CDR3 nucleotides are TGTGCCAGCAGCAAAACAGGACAGGGAGGGGGTAACGAGCAGTACTTC. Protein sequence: CASSKTGQGGGNEQYF.

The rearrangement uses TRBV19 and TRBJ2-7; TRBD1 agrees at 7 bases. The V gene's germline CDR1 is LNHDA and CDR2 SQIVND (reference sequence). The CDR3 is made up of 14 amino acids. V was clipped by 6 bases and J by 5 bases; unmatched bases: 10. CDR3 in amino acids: CASRPTGPAHEQYF. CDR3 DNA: TGTGCCAGTAGACCGACAGGGCCGGCGCACGAGCAGTACTTC.

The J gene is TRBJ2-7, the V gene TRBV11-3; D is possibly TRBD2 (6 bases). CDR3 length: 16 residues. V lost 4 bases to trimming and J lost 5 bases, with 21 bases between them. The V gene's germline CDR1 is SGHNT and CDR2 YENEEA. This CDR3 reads CASSSLSLGRNNEQYF. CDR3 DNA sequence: TGTGCCAGCAGCTCCCTTTCTCTGGGGAGGAATAACGAGCAGTACTTC.

CDR3 sequence (DNA): TGTGCCAGCAGCGGACGGACTAGCGGGAGTTACGATGAGCAGTTCTTC. This sequence encodes CASSGRTSGSYDEQFF. The chain joins TRBV9 to TRBJ2-1, with TRBD2 matching over 13 bases. V trimming: 3 bases; J trimming: 8 bases; junction bases outside the gene matches: 8. The CDR3 length is 16 residues. Germline assignment: CDR1 SGDLS and CDR2 YYNGEE.

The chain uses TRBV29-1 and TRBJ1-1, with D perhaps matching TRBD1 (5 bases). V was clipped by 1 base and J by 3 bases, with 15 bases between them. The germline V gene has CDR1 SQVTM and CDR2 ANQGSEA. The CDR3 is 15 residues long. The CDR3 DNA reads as TGCAGCGTTGAAGTCCTCCGGACATCGGACACTGAAGCTTTCTTT. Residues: CSVEVLRTSDTEAFF. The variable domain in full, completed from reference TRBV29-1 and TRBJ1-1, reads SAVISQKPSRDICQRGTSLTIQCQVDSQVTMMFWYRQQPGQSLTLIATANQGSEATYESGFVIDKFPISRPNLTFSTLTVSNMSPEDSSIYLCSVEVLRTSDTEAFFGQGTRLTVV.

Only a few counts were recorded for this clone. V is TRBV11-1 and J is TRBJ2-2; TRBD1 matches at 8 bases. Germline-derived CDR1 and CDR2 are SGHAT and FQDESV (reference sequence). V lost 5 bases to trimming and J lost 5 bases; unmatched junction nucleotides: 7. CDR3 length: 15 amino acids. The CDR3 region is CASSLDRGFTGELFF. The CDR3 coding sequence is TGTGCCAGCAGCCTCGACAGGGGATTTACCGGGGAGCTGTTTTTT.

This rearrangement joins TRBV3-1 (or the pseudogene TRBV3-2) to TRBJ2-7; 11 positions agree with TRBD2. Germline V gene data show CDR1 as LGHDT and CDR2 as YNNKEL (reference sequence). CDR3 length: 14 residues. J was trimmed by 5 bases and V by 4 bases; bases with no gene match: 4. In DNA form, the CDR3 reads TGTGCCAGCAGCCTAACTAGCGGGGGAAACGAGCAGTACTTC. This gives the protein CASSLTSGGNEQYF.

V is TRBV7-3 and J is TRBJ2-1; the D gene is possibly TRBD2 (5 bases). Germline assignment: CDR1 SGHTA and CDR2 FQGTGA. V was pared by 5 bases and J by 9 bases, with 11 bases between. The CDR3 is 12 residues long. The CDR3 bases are TGTGCCAGCAGCATCAGCGGTAGTGAGCAGTTCTTC. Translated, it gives CASSISGSEQFF.

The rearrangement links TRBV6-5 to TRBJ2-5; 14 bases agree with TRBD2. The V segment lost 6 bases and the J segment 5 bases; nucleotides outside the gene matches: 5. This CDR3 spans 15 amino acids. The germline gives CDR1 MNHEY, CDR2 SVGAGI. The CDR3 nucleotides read TGTGCCAGCAGGCGGACTAGCGGGAGGTCTGAGACCCAGTACTTC. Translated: CASRRTSGRSETQYF.